This TCR beta chain was sequenced for a study of T cells in localized non-small cell lung cancer (dated by TCRdb to 2020 to 2021). For the wider study: The study analyzed T cell repertoires of around 250 early-stage NSCLC patients, comparing tumors and uninvolved tumor-adjacent lungs. All 250 or so NSCLC patients in the cohort were treatment-naive and had localized lung tumors that were resected. NSCLC patients had a mean age of around 61 years, and 120 to 150 were male and some 98 female.

General study outcomes and caveats: Since the design was exploratory, TCR variables were selected using unadjusted p-values with no false-discovery rate correction. Because multi-region sequencing of the tumors was not done, intratumor heterogeneity could not be ruled out. A median of about 53 of the top 100 tumor clones were detected in paired uninvolved adjacent lung, and some 30 of these tumor clones were also found among the top 100 clones of the paired uninvolved adjacent lung. Higher blood T cell density associated with longer overall survival, while higher adjacent-lung clonality associated with shorter survival. Uninvolved tumor-adjacent lung showed the highest T cell clonality, higher than tumor, which suggests more focused antigenic responses in the uninvolved tumor-adjacent lung.

Remarks on this clone: The antigen this receptor binds is unknown. No qualities accompany the bases; no much larger clone lies one base away.

At diagnosis, peripheral blood, uninvolved tumor-adjacent lung and tumor were collected and were preserved as a mix of fresh-frozen and FFPE material. For TCR repertoire profiling, the blood samples were analyzed as peripheral blood mononuclear cells. TCR beta CDR3 regions were sequenced from DNA using the immunoSEQ Assay. In the original analysis: To compute T cell density, TCR beta template counts were normalized to usable DNA, which was estimated by amplifying housekeeping genes. Using the preseqR package, richness was estimated by extrapolating to 120,000 templates for tissue samples and 400,000 templates for PBMC samples. Clonality was defined as one minus Pielou's evenness. Tissue-enriched TCRs were identified by differential abundance testing using productive amino-acid clonotypes, minimum total count 5 and alpha 0.1. The Jaccard Index and the Morisita Overlap Index were used to measure repertoire overlap between compartments. GLIPH grouped TCR beta CDR3s together with public tetramer-defined viral CDR3s, and a viral motif had to include at least three viral sequences and show V-gene enrichment. In TCRdb, the immuneACCESS table is reduced to in-frame sequences with V and J assigned. These tables do not hold every clone; where another copy was compared, an unresolved V gene accounts for under half, and the others remain unexplained. For V, J and clone size, that table is used; D and trimming come from the DNA. The sample table records 100,000 to 150,000 clones; about 89% of these occur just once. The ten largest clonotypes hold 1.7% of the sample.

The TCR originated in a female donor older than 55 with stage I lung adenocarcinoma. Sequencing used peripheral blood, obtained before any cancer treatment.

DNA sequence: TGTGCCAGCAGTTACTACAGGGCTGGTGGTGCGGAGACCCAGTACTTC. Its amino acids are CASSYYRAGGAETQYF. The V and J segments used are TRBV28 and TRBJ2-5, and perhaps TRBD1 as D gene, on 6 matching bases. From a lookup of the germline V gene, CDR1 and CDR2 are MDHEN and SYDVKM. Trimming costs V 4 bases and J 5 bases, and their ends lie 20 bases apart. The CDR3 spans 16 residues, from the cysteine through the phenylalanine. Only the CDR3 DNA is retained, 48 bases long and in frame from the first base.